Presented here are 19 T cell receptor beta chains from one specimen sequenced in a study of blood T cells in healthy people across ages. It was with a sample-barcoded 5' primer and a J-beta primer mix that a second PCR of roughly 7 to 12 cycles was run. TCRdb re-analysed the 5' RACE reads in MiXCR, keeping a single row per CDR3 protein. This table holds 800,000 or so distinct CDR3 sequences, approximately 59% found once. The sample was blood. These receptors were taken from a young man in good health.

In the case of this clonotype: A much larger clone differs from this one at a single base, so this may be a read error. The CDR3 region is CASSLAHGVNERFF. The CDR3 DNA follows: TGTGCCAGCAGCTTAGCGCACGGGGTAAATGAGCGGTTCTTC. The chain is built from TRBV7-2 and TRBJ2-1; D might be TRBD2 (5 bases). The germline gives CDR1 SGHTA, CDR2 FQGNSA. The CDR3 loop spans 14 amino acids.

The genes are TRBV30 and TRBJ2-1; TRBD1 matches at 7 bases. From germline, CDR1 is GTSNPN and CDR2 SVGIG (reference sequence). CDR3 size: 13 residues. The trim removed 3 bases at V and 6 bases at J, leaving 5 bases unmatched. In DNA, the CDR3 is TGTGCCTGGAGGGGGGACAGCGGCAATGAGCAGTTCTTC. Its translation: CAWRGDSGNEQFF.

This clonotype was counted once. V and J are TRBV2 and TRBJ1-2; no firm D call. The CDR3 loop spans 13 amino acids. Germline CDR1 is SNHLY and CDR2 is FYNNEI. With 2 bases removed from V and 8 bases from J, the gap between germline ends came to 12 bases. The CDR3 is CASSESEEGGYTF. The CDR3 DNA reads TGTGCCAGCAGTGAATCCGAAGAGGGAGGCTACACCTTC. Based on the CDR3 plus reference TRBV2 and TRBJ1-2, the full variable domain is EPEVTQTPSHQVTQMGQEVILRCVPISNHLYFYWYRQILGQKVEFLVSFYNNEISEKSEIFDDQFSVERPDGSNFTLKIRSTKLEDSAMYFCASSESEEGGYTFGSGTRLTVV.

The chain has TRBV9 and TRBJ2-3, with D possibly TRBD2 on 6 matching bases. CDR1 and CDR2 from the germline V gene are SGDLS and YYNGEE. The germline V and J ends were trimmed by 4 bases and 1 base, with 16 bases remaining between them. The CDR3 is 16 residues long. Here the CDR3 DNA reads TGTGCCAGCAGCCCTAGGACGACGGGGGGCACAGATACGCAGTATTTT. Its protein is CASSPRTTGGTDTQYF.

This clonotype has a count of ten or more. One end of the junction fails to match germline, which may point to a read error. The rearrangement links TRBV20-1 to TRBJ2-7; 8 positions agree with TRBD1. CDR1 DFQATT and CDR2 SNEGSKA come from the germline V gene (reference sequence). The CDR3 sequence is 16 residues long. The CDR3 spells CSATGTGLQRAYEQYF. In nucleotides, the CDR3 is TGCAGCGCTACCGGGACAGGCCTTCAAAGGGCCTACGAGCAGTACTTC.

In its sample, this clonotype was seen many times. The chain has TRBV6-2 or TRBV6-3 and TRBJ2-1; 10 nucleotides match TRBD2. The V and J ends lost 11 bases and 0 bases, in that order; junction bases with no gene match: 10. CDR3 length: 16 residues. Germline-derived CDR1 and CDR2 are MNHEY and SVGEGT. CDR3 nucleotides: TGTGCCTCCAAGCGGGGGGGATCGAGCTCCTACAATGAGCAGTTCTTC. Amino acids: CASKRGGSSSYNEQFF.

The chain has TRBV7-9 and TRBJ2-1; D is unclear. V shed 6 bases and J shed 8 bases, with 11 bases lying between them. The germline gives CDR1 SEHNR, CDR2 FQNEAQ (reference sequence). The CDR3 loop spans 12 amino acids. Here the CDR3 reads CASRIPGDEQFF. In DNA form, the CDR3 reads TGTGCCAGCAGGATACCGGGCGATGAGCAGTTCTTC.

J is TRBJ2-1 and V is TRBV24-1; 11 nucleotides align to TRBD2. The J segment lost 7 bases and the V segment lost 1 base, leaving 5 bases of the junction unmatched. CDR3 length equals 16 residues. The germline CDR1 and CDR2 sequences are KGHDR and SFDVKD. DNA of the CDR3: TGTGCCACCAGTGATTTTAGCTCTAGCGGGGGGAATGAGCAGTTCTTC. This sequence encodes CATSDFSSSGGNEQFF.

This chain uses TRBV29-1 with TRBJ2-4; D is uncertain. The germline CDR1 and CDR2 sequences are SQVTM and ANQGSEA. Trimming shortened V by 0 bases and J by 2 bases, and 11 bases separated the two germline ends. The CDR3 is made up of 15 amino acids. The CDR3 bases are TGCAGCGTTGAAGACTTAAGGGAATCCAAAAACATTCAGTACTTC. Its protein is CSVEDLRESKNIQYF. Based on the CDR3 plus reference TRBV29-1 and TRBJ2-4, the full variable domain is SAVISQKPSRDICQRGTSLTIQCQVDSQVTMMFWYRQQPGQSLTLIATANQGSEATYESGFVIDKFPISRPNLTFSTLTVSNMSPEDSSIYLCSVEDLRESKNIQYFGAGTRLSVL.

The chain uses TRBV3-1 and TRBJ2-1; weak D call: TRBD1 (6 bases). The germline V and J ends were trimmed by 3 bases and 9 bases, with 12 bases remaining between them. The germline gives CDR1 LGHDT, CDR2 YNNKEL (reference sequence). The CDR3 covers 13 residues. CDR3 in amino acids: CASSHPGALEQFF. CDR3 DNA: TGTGCCAGCAGCCATCCAGGGGCCCTTGAGCAGTTCTTC.

This chain links TRBV7-9 with TRBJ1-1; D gene uncertain. The CDR3 extends over 14 amino acids. V dropped 7 bases and J dropped 1 base, with 13 bases sitting between them. Per the germline V gene, CDR1 is SEHNR and CDR2 is FQNEAQ (reference sequence). Here the CDR3 DNA reads TGTGCCAGCACCAGCGCCGCTGCGAACACTGAAGCTTTCTTT. Its protein is CASTSAAANTEAFF.

In its sample, this clonotype was seen a few times. V gene TRBV10-3 combines with J gene TRBJ2-1; 9 bases match TRBD1. With V trimmed by 6 bases and J by 7 bases, 10 bases remained unmatched. The germline gives CDR1 ENHRY, CDR2 SYGVKD. The CDR3 length is 15 residues. The CDR3 region has the DNA TGTGCCATCAGGGACCGGGACAGGGAGGGGAATGAGCAGTTCTTC. It translates to CAIRDRDREGNEQFF.

This clonotype was found once. The junction does not match germline at one end; this may be a read error. The CDR3 nucleotides are TGTGCCACCAGCGGAGACAGGGGGGAGAAAAGCATTCAGTACTTC. Translation gives CATSGDRGEKSIQYF. This chain connects TRBV15 to TRBJ2-5; TRBD1 matches 9 bases. Gene TRBJ2-4 matches the end of the DNA better, so the J call may be wrong. Germline values: CDR1 LNHNV, CDR2 YYDKDF (reference sequence). This CDR3 has 15 residues.

V is TRBV29-1 and J is TRBJ2-5; D is unclear. The germline V and J ends were trimmed by 3 bases and 2 bases, with 13 bases remaining between them. This CDR3 region has 14 residues. Germline V gene sequence: CDR1 SQVTM, CDR2 ANQGSEA. CDR3 in amino acids: CSVEFWQVQETQYF. CDR3 nucleotide sequence: TGCAGCGTTGAGTTTTGGCAAGTACAAGAGACCCAGTACTTC. Looking up the rest from reference TRBV29-1 and TRBJ2-5 gives the full variable domain: SAVISQKPSRDICQRGTSLTIQCQVDSQVTMMFWYRQQPGQSLTLIATANQGSEATYESGFVIDKFPISRPNLTFSTLTVSNMSPEDSSIYLCSVEFWQVQETQYFGPGTRLLVL.

This clonotype was found many times. V and J are TRBV5-6 and TRBJ2-6; tentatively, D is TRBD1 (6 bases). Germline values: CDR1 SGHDT, CDR2 YYEEEE. V lost 4 bases to trimming and J lost 4 bases, with 18 bases between them. CDR3 size: 17 residues. CDR3 loop: CASSPYRVPSGANVLTF. The CDR3 DNA reads TGTGCCAGCAGCCCCTACAGGGTTCCCTCCGGGGCCAACGTCCTGACTTTC. Complete variable domain (other parts from reference TRBV5-6 and TRBJ2-6): DAGVTQSPTHLIKTRGQQVTLRCSPKSGHDTVSWYQQALGQGPQFIFQYYEEEERQRGNFPDRFSGHQFPNYSSELNVNALLLGDSALYLCASSPYRVPSGANVLTFGAGSRLTVL.

The V gene is TRBV30, the J gene TRBJ2-1; D is unresolved. This CDR3 region has 14 residues. The germline CDR1 and CDR2 sequences are GTSNPN and SVGIG (reference sequence). V lost 7 bases, J lost 2 bases, and 15 bases lay in between. CDR3 amino acids: CASTSMIAYNEQFF. CDR3 in DNA: TGTGCCTCGACGTCCATGATAGCCTACAATGAGCAGTTCTTC.

The rearrangement joins TRBV20-1 to TRBJ1-5, with TRBD1 matching over 10 bases. V lost 3 bases, J lost 7 bases, and 9 bases stayed unmatched. Germline V gene data show CDR1 as DFQATT and CDR2 as SNEGSKA (reference sequence). The CDR3 is 15 residues long. CDR3 DNA sequence: TGCAGTGCTAGGGGGGACAGGGGAATTGGACAGCCCCAGCATTTT. This codes for CSARGDRGIGQPQHF.

Written as DNA, the CDR3 is TGCAGTGCTAGAGGGAACCGGGACTCAGCCTACGAGCAGTACTTC. It yields the protein CSARGNRDSAYEQYF. The chain employs TRBV20-1 and TRBJ2-7, with D possibly TRBD2 on 6 matching bases. Per the germline V gene, CDR1 is DFQATT and CDR2 is SNEGSKA (reference sequence). The V gene lost 1 base and the J gene lost 2 bases, with 15 bases spanning the gap. The CDR3 sequence is 15 residues long.

This chain links TRBV7-2 with TRBJ2-7; D is ambiguous. Trimming removed 1 base at V and 3 bases at J, with 10 bases between. Germline assignment: CDR1 SGHTA and CDR2 FQGNSA. CDR3 length: 14 residues. The CDR3, as DNA: TGTGCCAGCAGCTTAGGGGTGGGCCTCTACGAGCAGTACTTC. The encoded protein is CASSLGVGLYEQYF.